This T cell receptor beta chain derives from a study of Ad26.COV2.S vaccination and SARS-CoV-2 variants. Treatment reported: 15 to 20 received Ad26.COV2.S at low or high dose, single or two shots; 5 received placebo; per-sample allocation not given. Repertoires come from day 63 after the first vaccine or placebo injection. Only in-frame clones appear in the TCRdb table, and some are missing; sequencing was by immunoSEQ multiplex PCR. The repertoire holds about 480,000 clones, 87% seen once, with around 13% in the top ten. Details on this clone: Other nucleotide sequences in the sample specify the same CDR3.

The input for sequencing was peripheral blood, taken in a trial of Ad26.COV2.S vaccine versus placebo. The TCR was taken from a person aged 18-60 years who received the Ad26.COV2.S COVID-19 vaccine or a placebo.

CDR3 in DNA: TGTGCCAGCACCGGAGGCACTGAAGCTTTCTTT. It specifies CASTGGTEAFF. The chain carries TRBV28 and TRBJ1-1; D is unclear. The germline V gene has CDR1 MDHEN and CDR2 SYDVKM. CDR3 size: 11 residues. Trimming pared 7 bases from V and 4 bases from J, leaving 7 bases between.